One sample yielded the 26 T cell receptor beta chains listed below, sequenced in a study of blood T cells in healthy people across ages. It was with a sample-barcoded 5' primer and a J-beta primer mix that a second PCR of roughly 7 to 11 cycles was run. TCRdb used MiXCR to reprocess the 5' RACE reads, holding one entry per CDR3 protein. The sample lists some 1.8 million distinct CDR3 sequences; approximately 40% were seen once. Sample: blood. All receptors derive from a human donor in good health.

This sequence joins TRBV6-5 and TRBJ2-3; D not resolved. The CDR3 is made up of 13 amino acids. The germline V gene encodes CDR1 MNHEY and CDR2 SVGAGI. Trimming removed 5 bases at V and 8 bases at J, with 14 bases between. DNA for the CDR3: TGTGCCAGCAGTCCCACAGATAGGGTTACGCAGTATTTT. The encoded protein is CASSPTDRVTQYF.

This clonotype was counted a few times. The chain carries TRBV7-8 and TRBJ2-1; 8 nucleotides agree with TRBD2. The CDR3 covers 16 residues. With V trimmed by 0 bases and J by 10 bases, 11 bases remained unmatched. Looked up from germline, CDR1 is SGHVS and CDR2 is FQNEAQ. The CDR3 spells CASSLARVAGRGEQFF. CDR3 coding DNA: TGTGCCAGCAGCTTAGCGCGGGTAGCGGGGAGGGGAGAGCAGTTCTTC.

This clonotype was counted once. The chain combines TRBV18 with TRBJ2-7, with TRBD1 identical over 7 bases. The CDR3 runs to 16 residues. Germline assignment: CDR1 KGHSH and CDR2 LQKENI. V shed 2 bases and J 0 bases; nucleotides not matched to a gene: 7. The CDR3 DNA is TGTGCCAGCTCACCATCTATGACAGGGTTCTCCTACGAGCAGTACTTC. Translating it yields CASSPSMTGFSYEQYF.

The chain joins TRBV7-9 to TRBJ1-2; TRBD1 aligns across 8 bases. After removal of 5 bases from V and 2 bases from J, the junction contained 10 bases not matched to a gene. This CDR3 has 16 residues. Looked up from germline, CDR1 is SEHNR and CDR2 is FQNEAQ (reference sequence). In nucleotides, the CDR3 is TGTGCCAGCAGCAAGAAGGGACAGGACGCCAACTATGGCTACACCTTC. This sequence encodes CASSKKGQDANYGYTF.

The chain recombines TRBV7-3 with TRBJ2-5; D not resolved. The J call is doubtful: the DNA matches TRBJ2-7 better. CDR3 length: 13 amino acids. Looked up from germline, CDR1 is SGHTA and CDR2 is FQGTGA. The CDR3 reads CASSHAMGYEQYF. The CDR3 DNA follows: TGTGCCAGCAGCCACGCTATGGGTTACGAGCAGTACTTC.

CDR3 in DNA: TGTGCCACCAGTGACCCCGGGACTAGCGGGGGAGATACGCAGTATTTT. Translating it yields CATSDPGTSGGDTQYF. The rearrangement uses TRBV24-1 and TRBJ2-3; TRBD2 matches 14 bases. V gave up 4 bases and J gave up 5 bases; unmatched junction bases: 4. CDR1 is KGHDR and CDR2 is SFDVKD in the germline V gene. This CDR3 is built from 16 residues.

The rearrangement uses TRBV7-2 and TRBJ2-5; TRBD1 aligns across 7 bases. Germline CDR1 SGHTA, CDR2 FQGNSA. V lost 4 bases and J lost 0; bases outside the gene matches: 2. There are 14 residues in the CDR3. The CDR3 bases are TGTGCCAGCAGCTCGACAGGGCACCAAGAGACCCAGTACTTC. This sequence encodes CASSSTGHQETQYF.

J is TRBJ2-7 and V is TRBV28; 11 nucleotides match TRBD1. Germline CDR1 MDHEN, CDR2 SYDVKM. The V gene end was trimmed by 2 bases and the J gene end by 7 bases; junction bases not matched to a gene: 7. The CDR3 totals 15 residues. The CDR3 region is CASSLEDRGPWEQYF. In DNA form, the CDR3 reads TGTGCCAGCAGTTTAGAGGACAGGGGGCCTTGGGAGCAGTACTTC.

The gene calls are TRBV4-3 and TRBJ1-1, with D unresolved. CDR1 is LGHNA, CDR2 YSLEER, per germline. CDR3 length: 14 amino acids. The ends were cut back, 6 bases at V and 1 base at J, with 12 bases in the middle. CDR3 coding DNA: TGCGCCAGCAGATCAAAGGACGGGAACACTGAAGCTTTCTTT. Amino acid sequence: CASRSKDGNTEAFF.

The gene calls are TRBV27 and TRBJ2-1; no firm D call. Germline V gene data show CDR1 as MNHEY and CDR2 as SMNVEV (reference sequence). The CDR3 sequence is 14 residues long. V gave up 2 bases and J gave up 10 bases, with 15 bases separating them. CDR3 protein: CASSLIASSGEQFF. The DNA for the CDR3 is TGTGCCAGCAGTTTAATAGCTTCATCAGGCGAGCAGTTCTTC.

This clonotype turned up a few times. This chain links TRBV7-2 with TRBJ1-2; TRBD1 aligns across 7 bases. Germline CDR1 SGHTA, CDR2 FQGNSA. The CDR3 covers 14 residues. V was pared by 3 bases and J by 4 bases, with 5 bases of the junction left unmatched. The CDR3 spells CASSFPGQAYGYTF. The CDR3, as DNA: TGTGCCAGCAGCTTCCCAGGACAGGCCTATGGCTACACCTTC.

This chain's CDR3 is CASSKTGSWGYTF. CDR3 in DNA: TGTGCCAGCAGCAAGACAGGGTCATGGGGCTACACCTTC. The chain couples TRBV12-3 or TRBV12-4 to TRBJ1-2, with TRBD1 matching 7 bases. V was pared by 6 bases and J by 8 bases, with 9 bases of the junction left unmatched. The CDR3 is made up of 13 amino acids.

The chain recombines TRBV28 with TRBJ1-4, with TRBD1 as a possible D gene (6 bases). Germline V gene sequence: CDR1 MDHEN, CDR2 SYDVKM. Between the trimmed V and J ends, which lost 6 bases and 0 bases, there was a span of 11 bases. The CDR3 is 15 amino acids. This CDR3 reads CASRRRGSTNEKLFF. Written as DNA, the CDR3 is TGTGCCAGCAGAAGAAGGGGGTCAACTAATGAAAAACTGTTTTTT.

This chain links TRBV7-2 with TRBJ2-3, with 8 bases matching TRBD2. Unmatched junction bases numbered 5, after V lost 7 bases and J lost 2 bases. The CDR3 contains 14 residues. The germline V gene encodes CDR1 SGHTA and CDR2 FQGNSA. The DNA for the CDR3 is TGTGCCAGCACCGTTAGCGGGGACACAGATACGCAGTATTTT. Its protein product is CASTVSGDTDTQYF.

V gene TRBV5-1 combines with J gene TRBJ1-6; 7 nucleotides match TRBD1. The junction had 8 bases not matched to a gene; V was cut back by 0 bases and J by 5 bases. This CDR3 is built from 17 residues. Germline loops: CDR1 SGHRS, CDR2 YFSETQ. The CDR3 DNA reads as TGCGCCAGCAGCTTGGACCCCGGACAGGCTGATAATTCACCCCTCCACTTT. Its translation is CASSLDPGQADNSPLHF.

This sequence joins TRBV7-9 and TRBJ1-2; 8 positions agree with TRBD1. The CDR3 is 15 residues long. Germline CDR1 SEHNR, CDR2 FQNEAQ (reference sequence). The trim removed 5 bases at V and 5 bases at J, leaving 10 bases unmatched. In nucleotides, the CDR3 is TGTGCCAGCAGCCCCTCAGGGGGCGGCTGGTATGGCTACACCTTC. Amino acid sequence: CASSPSGGGWYGYTF.

The chain uses TRBV20-1 and TRBJ2-2, with D unresolved. CDR1 DFQATT and CDR2 SNEGSKA come from the germline V gene (reference sequence). The germline V and J ends were trimmed by 5 bases and 0 bases, with 10 bases remaining between them. CDR3 size: 14 residues. CDR3 sequence: CSAGVQANTGELFF. The CDR3 DNA reads as TGCAGTGCTGGAGTCCAAGCGAACACCGGGGAGCTGTTTTTT.

The table lists this clonotype with a few counts. The V call is TRBV12-3 or TRBV12-4, the J call TRBJ1-5; weak D call: TRBD1 (6 bases). Trimming removed 5 bases from V and 1 base from J, with 21 bases in between. The length of the CDR3 is 18 residues. CDR3 in amino acids: CASSPNLGGGASNQPQHF. The DNA of the CDR3 is TGTGCCAGCAGTCCAAATCTCGGTGGGGGGGCGAGCAATCAGCCCCAGCATTTT.

V usage is TRBV20-1 and J usage is TRBJ2-5; no definite D call. Trimming pared 1 base from V and 3 bases from J, leaving 6 bases between. There are 12 residues in the CDR3. Germline lookup yields CDR1 DFQATT and CDR2 SNEGSKA (reference sequence). The DNA of the CDR3 is TGCAGTGCTAGAGGTTTAAAAGAGACCCAGTACTTC. This sequence encodes CSARGLKETQYF.

The rearrangement joins TRBV4-1 to TRBJ2-1; D uncertain. In germline, CDR1 is MGHRA, CDR2 YSYEKL. V dropped 1 base and J dropped 7 bases, with 17 bases sitting between them. CDR3 size: 16 residues. In DNA form, the CDR3 reads TGCGCCAGCAGCCAAGGGTGGGCCGAAGTACTGAATGAGCAGTTCTTC. This codes for CASSQGWAEVLNEQFF.

A word on this clonotype: At one boundary the junction diverges from the germline segment, which might be a read error. The V call is TRBV9, the J call TRBJ2-4; D may be TRBD2 (5 bases). In germline, CDR1 is SGDLS, CDR2 YYNGEE. The CDR3 is 14 residues long. Written as DNA, the CDR3 is TGTACCAGCAGCTCCCTCATCGGGGAAAACATTCAGTACTTC. As protein: CTSSSLIGENIQYF.

The chain couples TRBV19 to TRBJ2-1; 7 bases map to TRBD1. This CDR3 comprises 13 residues. Germline loops: CDR1 LNHDA, CDR2 SQIVND (reference sequence). V lost 6 bases and J lost 7; bases outside the gene matches: 6. For the CDR3, the DNA is TGTGCCAGTAGCAACAACAGGGGAAATGAGCAGTTCTTC. It specifies CASSNNRGNEQFF. The whole variable domain, remainder taken from reference TRBV19 and TRBJ2-1, is DGGITQSPKYLFRKEGQNVTLSCEQNLNHDAMYWYRQDPGQGLRLIYYSQIVNDFQKGDIAEGYSVSREKKESFPLTVTSAQKNPTAFYLCASSNNRGNEQFFGPGTRLTVL.

The chain is built from TRBV7-9 and TRBJ2-5, with 9 bases fitting TRBD1. TRBJ2-7 explains the end of the DNA better; the J call may be wrong. Germline loops: CDR1 SEHNR, CDR2 FQNEAQ (reference sequence). This CDR3 is 16 amino acids long. The CDR3 loop is CASSLWRGQGLYEQYF. The CDR3 DNA reads TGTGCCAGCAGCTTATGGAGGGGACAGGGTCTGTACGAGCAGTACTTC.

This chain uses TRBV15 with TRBJ2-7; D ambiguous. Between the trimmed V and J ends, which lost 0 bases and 5 bases, there was a span of 8 bases. Germline V gives CDR1 LNHNV, CDR2 YYDKDF (reference sequence). The CDR3 has 13 amino acids. CDR3 in DNA: TGTGCCACCAGCAGAGATAACCGAGACGAGCAGTACTTC. Translation gives CATSRDNRDEQYF.

About this clonotype itself: The junction and the germline gene differ at one end; a read error may be behind it. The V and J genes are TRBV4-1 and TRBJ1-2; D is uncertain. The CDR3 is 14 amino acids. Germline V CDR1 and CDR2: MGHRA, YSYEKL. CDR3 in DNA: TGCGCCAGCAGCCAACCGGGGATCAGGTCGGGCTGCACCTTC. Translating gives CASSQPGIRSGCTF.

The V call is TRBV7-9, the J call TRBJ2-3; D is perhaps TRBD2 (5 bases). The CDR3 extends over 17 amino acids. Trimming stripped 5 bases from V and 3 bases from J, with 21 bases between. Germline CDR1 SEHNR, CDR2 FQNEAQ (reference sequence). The DNA for the CDR3 is TGTGCCAGCAGCCGACTTGGGAGAGGTCCTCGGACAGATACGCAGTATTTT. Its protein is CASSRLGRGPRTDTQYF.